The next 11 T cell receptor beta chains were all read from a single sample in a study of T cell repertoires in cytomegalovirus infection. TCRdb re-derived calls from the reads in MiXCR, one entry per CDR3 protein. The sample carries approximately 910,000 distinct CDR3 sequences, less than 35% recorded once. These receptors have no identified antigens. The input for sequencing was cultured CD8+ T cells from PBMCs, taken from culture after CMV antigen stimulation. These receptors came from a human donor in good health (CMV status not recorded). Some clones in this sample may be carry-over from other donors' samples.

This rearrangement joins TRBV29-1 to TRBJ1-1; the D is unclear. Germline loops: CDR1 SQVTM, CDR2 ANQGSEA. Trimming took 2 bases from V and 6 from J, leaving 7 bases between them. This CDR3 comprises 11 residues. CDR3: CSVESGAEAFF. CDR3 DNA sequence: TGCAGCGTTGAATCCGGGGCTGAAGCTTTCTTT.

This clonotype was observed a few times. The chain employs TRBV7-8 and TRBJ2-1; 11 nucleotides line up with TRBD2. The J segment lost 9 bases and the V segment lost 1 base, leaving 11 bases of the junction unmatched. The CDR3 has 17 residues. Germline values: CDR1 SGHVS, CDR2 FQNEAQ. CDR3: CASSLVPQGLAEFEQFF. DNA for the CDR3: TGTGCCAGCAGCTTAGTTCCCCAGGGACTAGCGGAGTTTGAGCAGTTCTTC. The full variable domain, with the rest looked up from reference TRBV7-8 and TRBJ2-1, is GAGVSQSPRYKVAKRGQDVALRCDPISGHVSLFWYQQALGQGPEFLTYFQNEAQLDKSGLPSDRFFAERPEGSVSTLKIQRTQQEDSAVYLCASSLVPQGLAEFEQFFGPGTRLTVL.

The V gene is TRBV19, the J gene TRBJ2-3, with 10 bases aligning to TRBD2. This CDR3 contains 18 residues. Germline assignment: CDR1 LNHDA and CDR2 SQIVND (reference sequence). J gave up 2 bases and V 1 base, and 9 bases lay outside the gene matches. CDR3 nucleotide sequence: TGTGCCAGTAGTATAGGGAGGATAGCGGGGGGACTCACAGATACGCAGTATTTT. Amino acids: CASSIGRIAGGLTDTQYF.

This clonotype was picked up a small number of times. The chain couples TRBV28 to TRBJ2-3; D possibly uses TRBD1 or TRBD2 (5 bases each). With 4 bases removed from V and 10 bases from J, the gap between germline ends came to 12 bases. CDR3 size: 12 residues. CDR1 and CDR2 (germline): MDHEN, SYDVKM. The DNA of the CDR3 is TGTGCCAGCAGTTCTGGGGGTCCTCCGCAGTATTTT. Encoded protein: CASSSGGPPQYF.

The chain recombines TRBV4-1 with TRBJ2-7; 8 bases align to TRBD2. V dropped 0 bases and J dropped 4; count of bases not matched to a gene: 5. CDR3 length: 15 amino acids. Germline CDR1 and CDR2: MGHRA and YSYEKL. CDR3 amino acids: CASSQDRASGYEQYF. The CDR3 DNA reads as TGCGCCAGCAGCCAAGATAGGGCTAGCGGGTACGAGCAGTACTTC.

The CDR3, as DNA: TGTGCCAGCAGAAAAACGAGCGATACCGGGGAGCTGTTTTTT. Translation gives CASRKTSDTGELFF. This chain uses TRBV7-9 with TRBJ2-2; D call uncertain. The V end was cut by 6 bases, the J end by 5 bases, with 13 bases between. This CDR3 is 14 amino acids long. Germline V CDR1 and CDR2: SEHNR, FQNEAQ (reference sequence).

This clonotype was detected a few times. DNA of the CDR3: TGTGCCAGCCGGGGGAGCGCCTCCTACGAGCAGTACGTC. Translating it yields CASRGSASYEQYV. The chain has TRBV27 and TRBJ2-7; TRBD2 is a possible D gene (6 bases). Trimming took 8 bases from V and 0 from J, leaving 11 bases between them. Germline CDR1 and CDR2: MNHEY and SMNVEV (reference sequence). This CDR3 is built from 13 residues.

This rearrangement joins TRBV5-1 to TRBJ2-1; D unclear. Trimming stripped 4 bases from V and 7 bases from J, with 18 bases between. The CDR3 runs 15 residues. Per the germline V gene, CDR1 is SGHRS and CDR2 is YFSETQ. Written as DNA, the CDR3 is TGCGCCAGCAGCCCCATCCCAGGATCGGAGAATGAGCAGTTCTTC. This encodes CASSPIPGSENEQFF.

The rearrangement uses TRBV12-3 or TRBV12-4 and TRBJ2-7; weak D call: TRBD1 (6 bases). This CDR3 contains 14 residues. The V end lost 2 bases, the J end lost 3 bases, and 11 bases lay between the germline ends. The CDR3 DNA follows: TGTGCCAGCAGTTTACAGGACAGCCACTACGAGCAGTACTTC. Encoded protein: CASSLQDSHYEQYF.

For this clonotype: This may be a read error: a much more frequent sequence differs by one nucleotide. The CDR3 DNA follows: TGTGCCAGCAGCTTCGGGTTCACTGAAGCTTTCTTT. As protein: CASSFGFTEAFF. The chain is built from TRBV7-3 and TRBJ1-1, with D unclear. The V end was cut by 3 bases, the J end by 4 bases, with 6 bases between. This CDR3 comprises 12 residues. The germline V gene has CDR1 SGHTA and CDR2 FQGTGA.

Ten or more counts support this clonotype. V and J are TRBV6-1 and TRBJ1-5, with unresolved D. The length of the CDR3 is 14 residues. Trimming removed 6 bases from V and 0 bases from J, with 9 bases in between. The germline V gene encodes CDR1 MNHNS and CDR2 SASEGT. Here the CDR3 DNA reads TGTGCCAGCAGCGTCTTTGATAGCAATCAGCCCCAGCATTTT. This sequence encodes CASSVFDSNQPQHF.